Presented here are 29 T cell receptor beta chains from one specimen sequenced in a study of OX40 agonist ivuxolimab in advanced cancers. Profiling relied on immunoSEQ multiplex PCR, and the TCRdb table lists in-frame clones only, not all of them. The table shows tens of thousands of clones, with around nine tenths occurring only once. The source material was CD4+ or CD8+ T cells sorted from blood, sampled in a trial of the OX40 agonist ivuxolimab. These receptors all stem from an adult with an advanced solid tumor such as melanoma, head and neck, liver or kidney cancer.

The V gene is TRBV12-5, the J gene TRBJ2-1; 11 positions agree with TRBD2. The V and J ends lost 3 bases and 0 bases, in that order; junction bases with no gene match: 10. CDR1 is LGHNT, CDR2 FRNRAP, per germline. The CDR3 covers 19 residues. CDR3 residues: CASGFLGTSGGDSYNEQFF. In DNA form, the CDR3 reads TGTGCTAGTGGTTTTCTGGGGACTAGCGGTGGAGACTCCTACAATGAGCAGTTCTTC.

The V and J genes are TRBV6-5 and TRBJ1-1; D is unresolved. This CDR3 contains 13 residues. V dropped 6 bases and J dropped 1 base, with 9 bases sitting between them. The germline CDR1 and CDR2 sequences are MNHEY and SVGAGI. The CDR3 spells CASRTGRNTEAFF. In nucleotides, the CDR3 is TGTGCCAGCAGGACCGGGAGGAACACTGAAGCTTTCTTT.

The chain recombines TRBV13 with TRBJ2-1, with 8 positions matching TRBD2. CDR3 length: 16 residues. V shed 5 bases, J shed 4 bases, and the junction held 10 bases outside the gene matches. Germline assignment: CDR1 PRHDT and CDR2 FYEKMQ (reference sequence). The CDR3 DNA sequence: TGTGCCAGCAGCCACCGGGGGGGGCGGCCGTACAATGAGCAGTTCTTC. It codes for CASSHRGGRPYNEQFF.

This clone was seen just once. V gene TRBV18 combines with J gene TRBJ2-5, with 7 bases fitting TRBD1. V gave up 4 bases and J gave up 5 bases; unmatched junction bases: 1. CDR3 length: 12 residues. Germline V gene lookup returns CDR1 KGHSH and CDR2 LQKENI. Written as DNA, the CDR3 is TGTGCCAGCTCACAGGACAGGGAGACCCAGTACTTC. Its protein is CASSQDRETQYF.

This clone came up once. The chain recombines TRBV29-1 with TRBJ2-5; no firm D call. The CDR3 extends over 8 amino acids. Germline V gene lookup returns CDR1 SQVTM and CDR2 ANQGSEA. V lost 2 bases and J 13 bases, leaving 5 bases between the germline ends. Here the CDR3 DNA reads TGCAGCGTTGAATACATGTACTTC. Amino acid sequence: CSVEYMYF.

V gene TRBV5-6 combines with J gene TRBJ1-5; 10 bases are shared with TRBD1. From germline, CDR1 is SGHDT and CDR2 YYEEEE. This CDR3 is 14 amino acids long. V dropped 3 bases and J dropped 5; count of bases not matched to a gene: 2. The CDR3 DNA follows: TGTGCCAGCAGCTACGGGACAGGGGATCAGCCCCAGCATTTT. This encodes CASSYGTGDQPQHF.

The CDR3 loop reads CASSLNGRALEQFF. In DNA, the CDR3 is TGTGCCAGCAGCTTAAACGGGCGAGCGCTTGAGCAGTTCTTC. The chain combines TRBV7-3 with TRBJ2-1; unclear D gene. The germline V gene has CDR1 SGHTA and CDR2 FQGTGA. The CDR3 contains 14 residues. The V end lost 1 base, the J end lost 9 bases, and 13 bases lay between the germline ends. The whole variable domain, filled in from reference TRBV7-3 and TRBJ2-1, reads GAGVSQTPSNKVTEKGKYVELRCDPISGHTALYWYRQSLGQGPEFLIYFQGTGAADDSGLPNDRFFAVRPEGSVSTLKIQRTERGDSAVYLCASSLNGRALEQFFGPGTRLTVL.

The chain combines TRBV11-2 with TRBJ2-5; 8 positions agree with TRBD2. The V segment lost 0 bases and the J segment 5 bases; nucleotides outside the gene matches: 5. The CDR3 loop spans 15 amino acids. Germline V gene lookup returns CDR1 SGHAT and CDR2 FQNNGV. CDR3 coding DNA: TGTGCCAGCAGCTTAGATCGCGGGGGGATGGAGACCCAGTACTTC. Protein: CASSLDRGGMETQYF.

This chain uses TRBV5-4 with TRBJ1-5; tentatively, D is TRBD1 (5 bases). The germline gives CDR1 SGHNT, CDR2 YYREEE (reference sequence). Trimming removed 4 bases at V and 1 base at J, with 18 bases between. CDR3 length: 17 residues. In DNA form, the CDR3 reads TGTGCCAGCAGCCTGGGACCCCTAATAGGGAGCAATCAGCCCCAGCATTTT. Translating gives CASSLGPLIGSNQPQHF.

V and J are TRBV6-1 and TRBJ2-7; D is uncertain. Per the germline V gene, CDR1 is MNHNS and CDR2 is SASEGT. The CDR3 is 14 amino acids. The V gene lost 0 bases and the J gene lost 4 bases, with 10 bases spanning the gap. The CDR3 DNA is TGTGCCAGCAGTGAAGCGGGCAGCGAGTACGAGCAGTACTTC. It translates to CASSEAGSEYEQYF.

V gene TRBV9 combines with J gene TRBJ2-4; D is possibly TRBD2 (5 bases). Germline-derived CDR1 and CDR2 are SGDLS and YYNGEE. The CDR3 sequence is 14 residues long. V dropped 3 bases and J dropped 2 bases, with 9 bases sitting between them. The CDR3 spells CASSAAGSKNIQYF. CDR3 DNA sequence: TGTGCCAGCAGCGCGGCGGGTTCCAAAAACATTCAGTACTTC.

The chain employs TRBV7-8 and TRBJ2-1, with 16 bases that match TRBD2. Germline CDR1 is SGHVS and CDR2 is FQNEAQ. Trimming at V came to 5 bases and at J to 8 bases, leaving 9 bases not matched to a gene. The CDR3 extends over 17 amino acids. The CDR3 reads CASSPGTSGGARDEQFF. The DNA for the CDR3 is TGTGCCAGCAGCCCGGGGACTAGCGGGGGGGCACGGGATGAGCAGTTCTTC.

The chain carries TRBV9 and TRBJ2-2; 10 bases map to TRBD1. This CDR3 spans 15 amino acids. Germline V gene sequence: CDR1 SGDLS, CDR2 YYNGEE. V lost 3 bases and J lost 4; bases outside the gene matches: 3. CDR3 sequence: CASSGRTGGTGELFF. CDR3 nucleotide sequence: TGTGCCAGCAGCGGTCGGACAGGGGGCACCGGGGAGCTGTTTTTT.

The chain couples TRBV7-9 to TRBJ1-2, with D perhaps TRBD1 (6 bases). The CDR3 covers 14 residues. CDR1 SEHNR and CDR2 FQNEAQ come from the germline V gene (reference sequence). Trimming pared 5 bases from V and 8 bases from J, leaving 18 bases between. CDR3 DNA: TGTGCCAGCAGCCCAGGGGCCAGGTGGGGCGGCTACACCTTC. This codes for CASSPGARWGGYTF.

The J gene is TRBJ1-2, the V gene TRBV29-1, with D possibly matching TRBD1 (6 bases). Trimming left V 4 bases short and J 4 bases short, with 16 bases between. CDR1 is SQVTM and CDR2 is ANQGSEA in the germline V gene. This CDR3 has 14 residues. The CDR3 spells CSVVFGGRTYGYTF. The DNA of the CDR3 is TGCAGCGTTGTATTCGGGGGGCGCACCTATGGCTACACCTTC.

The chain combines TRBV6-5 with TRBJ2-6, with D maybe TRBD1 (5 bases). Germline V gene data show CDR1 as MNHEY and CDR2 as SVGAGI. Trimming left V 0 bases short and J 1 base short, with 7 bases between. The CDR3 length is 16 residues. The CDR3 nucleotides read TGTGCCAGCAGTTACTCCAGGGTATCTGGGGCCAACGTCCTGACTTTC. It codes for CASSYSRVSGANVLTF.

The V gene is TRBV7-2, the J gene TRBJ1-1; the match to TRBD1 covers 8 bases. In germline, CDR1 is SGHTA, CDR2 FQGNSA. Trimming at V came to 2 bases and at J to 6 bases, leaving 5 bases not matched to a gene. This CDR3 comprises 14 residues. DNA of the CDR3: TGTGCCAGCAGCTTATCAGGGGGCGTCGCTGAAGCTTTCTTT. Its protein product is CASSLSGGVAEAFF.

CDR3 in amino acids: CASSFVRDITSGELFF. As DNA, the CDR3 is TGTGCCAGCAGCTTTGTGCGTGATATTACGAGCGGGGAGCTGTTTTTT. This chain connects TRBV5-4 to TRBJ2-2; D is uncertain. V lost 2 bases, J lost 7 bases, and 18 bases lay in between. Germline V CDR1 and CDR2: SGHNT, YYREEE (reference sequence). This CDR3 is built from 16 residues.

J is TRBJ1-2 and V is TRBV5-1, with 9 bases identical to TRBD1. The CDR3 runs to 16 residues. Germline V lookup: CDR1 SGHRS, CDR2 YFSETQ. The J segment lost 2 bases and the V segment lost 0 bases, leaving 5 bases of the junction unmatched. The CDR3, as DNA: TGCGCCAGCAGCTTGGTTACAGGGGGCGGAAACTATGGCTACACCTTC. Encoded protein: CASSLVTGGGNYGYTF.

The chain links TRBV18 to TRBJ2-7, with TRBD2 as a possible D gene (7 bases). V lost 3 bases to trimming and J lost 3 bases, with 24 bases between them. CDR3 length: 18 amino acids. The germline CDR1 and CDR2 sequences are KGHSH and LQKENI. The CDR3 nucleotides are TGTGCCAGCTCACCCGAGATGGGGGGGCTGTGGTATAACTACGAGCAGTACTTC. This gives the protein CASSPEMGGLWYNYEQYF.

This clone was counted only a few times. This chain links TRBV4-2 with TRBJ2-2; 14 nucleotides match TRBD2. V dropped 5 bases and J dropped 3; count of bases not matched to a gene: 8. Germline V CDR1 and CDR2: LGHNA, YNFKEQ. This CDR3 is built from 18 residues. The CDR3 sequence is CASSSRTSGGMDTGELFF. Here the CDR3 DNA reads TGTGCCAGCAGCAGTCGGACTAGCGGGGGGATGGACACCGGGGAGCTGTTTTTT.

This chain uses TRBV10-3 with TRBJ2-1, with 8 bases fitting TRBD1. Per the germline V gene, CDR1 is ENHRY and CDR2 is SYGVKD. Trimming cost V 7 bases and J 3 bases; bases outside gene matches: 5. This CDR3 region has 14 residues. The DNA of the CDR3 is TGTGCCATCAAGGGACAGGCCGACTACAATGAGCAGTTCTTC. Translation gives CAIKGQADYNEQFF.

The V call is TRBV9, the J call TRBJ2-3, with 11 bases matching TRBD2. The V and J ends lost 4 bases and 5 bases, in that order; junction bases with no gene match: 6. The CDR3 is 15 amino acids. CDR1 is SGDLS, CDR2 YYNGEE, per germline. The CDR3 is CASSPLAGGLDTQYF. Here the CDR3 DNA reads TGTGCCAGCAGCCCTCTAGCGGGGGGCTTAGATACGCAGTATTTT.

This sequence joins TRBV18 and TRBJ1-2, with D uncertain. Germline V gives CDR1 KGHSH, CDR2 LQKENI. This CDR3 is built from 11 residues. The V end was cut by 2 bases, the J end by 8 bases, with 6 bases between. CDR3 DNA: TGTGCCAGCTCACCAGGGTTCGGCTACACCTTC. Translated, it gives CASSPGFGYTF. The variable domain in full, completed from reference TRBV18 and TRBJ1-2, reads NAGVMQNPRHLVRRRGQEARLRCSPMKGHSHVYWYRQLPEEGLKFMVYLQKENIIDESGMPKERFSAEFPKEGPSILRIQQVVRGDSAAYFCASSPGFGYTFGSGTRLTVV.

The chain recombines TRBV5-8 with TRBJ1-5, with 9 bases matching TRBD1. Germline V gives CDR1 SGHTS, CDR2 YDEGEE. The CDR3 sequence is 14 residues long. J lost 4 bases, V lost 7 bases, and 6 bases had no gene match. CDR3 in DNA: TGTGCCAGCTCCGGACAGGGGTATAATCAGCCCCAGCATTTT. It specifies CASSGQGYNQPQHF. Variable domain in full (rest from reference TRBV5-8 and TRBJ1-5): EAGVTQSPTHLIKTRGQQATLRCSPISGHTSVYWYQQALGLGLQFLLWYDEGEERNRGNFPPRFSGRQFPNYSSELNVNALELEDSALYLCASSGQGYNQPQHFGDGTRLSIL.

This clone was detected only once. The rearrangement uses TRBV4-1 and TRBJ1-2; D unresolved. This CDR3 is 17 amino acids long. Trimming took 0 bases from V and 7 from J, leaving 21 bases between them. Germline loops: CDR1 MGHRA, CDR2 YSYEKL. The CDR3 protein is CASSQDTAVPRGSGYTF. The CDR3 DNA follows: TGCGCCAGCAGCCAAGATACGGCAGTACCCCGAGGGAGTGGCTACACCTTC.

The gene calls are TRBV19 and TRBJ2-5; D unresolved. The CDR3 runs to 14 residues. Trimming pared 6 bases from V and 0 bases from J, leaving 11 bases between. Germline CDR1 reads LNHDA; CDR2 reads SQIVND (reference sequence). The CDR3 reads CASRSADDQETQYF. The CDR3, as DNA: TGTGCCAGTAGATCAGCCGATGACCAAGAGACCCAGTACTTC. Full variable domain (outside the CDR3, taken from reference TRBV19 and TRBJ2-5): DGGITQSPKYLFRKEGQNVTLSCEQNLNHDAMYWYRQDPGQGLRLIYYSQIVNDFQKGDIAEGYSVSREKKESFPLTVTSAQKNPTAFYLCASRSADDQETQYFGPGTRLLVL.

This chain links TRBV6-1 with TRBJ1-2; D is unresolved. Germline V CDR1 and CDR2: MNHNS, SASEGT. V lost 3 bases and J lost 5, with 10 bases in between. This CDR3 is built from 13 residues. The CDR3 is CASSEELLYGYTF. CDR3 in DNA: TGTGCCAGCAGTGAGGAGTTACTATATGGCTACACCTTC.

The gene calls are TRBV29-1 and TRBJ2-1, with D possibly being TRBD2 (6 bases). With 7 bases removed from V and 5 bases from J, the gap between germline ends came to 12 bases. The CDR3 extends over 12 amino acids. Germline CDR1 reads SQVTM; CDR2 reads ANQGSEA. The CDR3 region is CSGYGGNNEQFF. As DNA, the CDR3 is TGCAGCGGGTACGGGGGAAACAATGAGCAGTTCTTC.